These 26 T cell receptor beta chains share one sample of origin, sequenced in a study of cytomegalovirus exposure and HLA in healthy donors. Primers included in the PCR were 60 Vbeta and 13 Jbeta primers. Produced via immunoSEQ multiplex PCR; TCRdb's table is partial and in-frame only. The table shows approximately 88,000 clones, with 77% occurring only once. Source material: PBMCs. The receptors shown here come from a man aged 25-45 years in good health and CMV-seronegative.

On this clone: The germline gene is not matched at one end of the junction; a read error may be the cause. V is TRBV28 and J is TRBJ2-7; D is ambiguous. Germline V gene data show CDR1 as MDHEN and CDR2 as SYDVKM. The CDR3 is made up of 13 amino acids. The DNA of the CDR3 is TGTGCCAGTAGTTTAAACAGTTACTACGAGCAGTACTTC. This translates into CASSLNSYYEQYF. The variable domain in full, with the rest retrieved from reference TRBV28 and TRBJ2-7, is DVKVTQSSRYLVKRTGEKVFLECVQDMDHENMFWYRQDPGLGLRLIYFSYDVKMKEKGDIPEGYSVSREKKERFSLILESASTNQTSMYLCASSLNSYYEQYFGPGTRLTVT.

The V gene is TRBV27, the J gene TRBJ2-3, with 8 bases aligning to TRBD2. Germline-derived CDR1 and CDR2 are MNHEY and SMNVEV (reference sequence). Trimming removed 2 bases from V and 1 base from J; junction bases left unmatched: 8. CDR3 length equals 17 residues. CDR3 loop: CASSLPSGGPGTDTQYF. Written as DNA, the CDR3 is TGTGCCAGCAGTTTACCGTCGGGAGGGCCGGGCACAGATACGCAGTATTTT.

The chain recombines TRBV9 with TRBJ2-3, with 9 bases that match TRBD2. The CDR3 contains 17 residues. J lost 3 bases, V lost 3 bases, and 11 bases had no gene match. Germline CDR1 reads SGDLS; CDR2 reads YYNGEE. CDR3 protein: CASSADSSGRQTDTQYF. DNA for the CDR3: TGTGCCAGCAGCGCAGACAGTAGCGGGAGACAGACAGATACGCAGTATTTT.

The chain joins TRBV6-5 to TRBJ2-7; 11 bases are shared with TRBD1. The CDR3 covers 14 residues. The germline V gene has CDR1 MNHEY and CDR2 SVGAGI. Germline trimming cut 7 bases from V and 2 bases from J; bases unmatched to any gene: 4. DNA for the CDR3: TGTGCCAGCAAACCGGGACAGGGGGCCTACGAGCAGTACTTC. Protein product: CASKPGQGAYEQYF.

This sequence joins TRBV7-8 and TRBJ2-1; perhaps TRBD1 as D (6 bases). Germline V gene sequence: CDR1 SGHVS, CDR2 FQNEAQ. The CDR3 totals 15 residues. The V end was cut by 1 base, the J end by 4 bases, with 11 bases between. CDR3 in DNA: TGTGCCAGCAGCTTAGTTGGGGGCGCTTACAATGAGCAGTTCTTC. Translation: CASSLVGGAYNEQFF.

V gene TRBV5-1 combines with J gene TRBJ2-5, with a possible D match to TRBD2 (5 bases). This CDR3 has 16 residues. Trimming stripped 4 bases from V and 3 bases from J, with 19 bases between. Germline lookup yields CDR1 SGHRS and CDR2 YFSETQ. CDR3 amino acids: CASSGPSGATEETQYF. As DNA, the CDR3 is TGCGCCAGCAGCGGTCCCAGCGGAGCCACCGAAGAGACCCAGTACTTC.

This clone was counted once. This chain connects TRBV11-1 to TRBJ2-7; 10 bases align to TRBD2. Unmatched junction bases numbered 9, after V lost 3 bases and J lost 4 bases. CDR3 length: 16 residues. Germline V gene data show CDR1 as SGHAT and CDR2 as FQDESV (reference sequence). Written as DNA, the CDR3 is TGTGCCAGCAGCTTGAACCCTAGCGGGAGTGGGTACGAGCAGTACTTC. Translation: CASSLNPSGSGYEQYF.

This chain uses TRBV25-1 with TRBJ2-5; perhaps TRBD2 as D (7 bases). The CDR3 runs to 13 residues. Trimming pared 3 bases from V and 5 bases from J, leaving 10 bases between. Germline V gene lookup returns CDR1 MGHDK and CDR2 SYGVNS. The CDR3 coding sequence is TGTGCCAGCAGTGAGGGGGGGCGGGAGACCCAGTACTTC. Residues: CASSEGGRETQYF.

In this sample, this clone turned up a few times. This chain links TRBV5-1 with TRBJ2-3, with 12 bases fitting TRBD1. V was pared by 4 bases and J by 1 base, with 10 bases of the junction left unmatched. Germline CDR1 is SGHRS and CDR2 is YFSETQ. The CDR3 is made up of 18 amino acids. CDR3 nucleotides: TGCGCCAGCAGCACCGGGACAGGGGGCTCTCTTGGCACAGATACGCAGTATTTT. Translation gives CASSTGTGGSLGTDTQYF. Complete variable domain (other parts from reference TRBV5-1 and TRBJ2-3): KAGVTQTPRYLIKTRGQQVTLSCSPISGHRSVSWYQQTPGQGLQFLFEYFSETQRNKGNFPGRFSGRQFSNSRSEMNVSTLELGDSALYLCASSTGTGGSLGTDTQYFGPGTRLTVL.

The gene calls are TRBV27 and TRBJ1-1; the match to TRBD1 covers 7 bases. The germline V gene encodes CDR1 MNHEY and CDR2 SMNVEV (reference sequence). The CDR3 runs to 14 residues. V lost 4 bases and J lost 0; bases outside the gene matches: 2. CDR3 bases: TGTGCCAGCAGTTGGGACAGTCTGAACACTGAAGCTTTCTTT. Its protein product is CASSWDSLNTEAFF.

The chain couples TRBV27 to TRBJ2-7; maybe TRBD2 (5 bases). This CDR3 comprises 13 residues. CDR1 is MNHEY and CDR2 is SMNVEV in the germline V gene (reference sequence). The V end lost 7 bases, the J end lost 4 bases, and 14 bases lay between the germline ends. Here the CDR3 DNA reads TGTGCCAGCATGGGTCTAGCCGAGTACGAGCAGTACTTC. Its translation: CASMGLAEYEQYF.

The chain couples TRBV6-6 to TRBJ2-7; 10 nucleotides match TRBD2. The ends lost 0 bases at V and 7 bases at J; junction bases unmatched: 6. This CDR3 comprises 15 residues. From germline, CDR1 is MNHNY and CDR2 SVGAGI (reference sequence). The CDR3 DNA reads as TGTGCCAGCAGTTACTCGAGCGGGAGGGCCGGGGAGCAGTACTTC. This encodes CASSYSSGRAGEQYF.

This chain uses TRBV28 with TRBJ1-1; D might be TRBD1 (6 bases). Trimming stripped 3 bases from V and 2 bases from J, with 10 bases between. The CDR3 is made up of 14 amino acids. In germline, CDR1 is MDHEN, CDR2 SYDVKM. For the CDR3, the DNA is TGTGCCAGCAGTTTTGGGGGCTCCAACACTGAAGCTTTCTTT. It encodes CASSFGGSNTEAFF.

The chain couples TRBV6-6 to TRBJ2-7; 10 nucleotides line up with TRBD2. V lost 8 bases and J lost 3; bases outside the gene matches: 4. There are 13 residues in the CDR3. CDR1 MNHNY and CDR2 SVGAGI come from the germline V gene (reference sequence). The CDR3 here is CASGTSEDYEQYF. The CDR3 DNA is TGTGCCAGCGGGACTAGCGAGGACTACGAGCAGTACTTC.

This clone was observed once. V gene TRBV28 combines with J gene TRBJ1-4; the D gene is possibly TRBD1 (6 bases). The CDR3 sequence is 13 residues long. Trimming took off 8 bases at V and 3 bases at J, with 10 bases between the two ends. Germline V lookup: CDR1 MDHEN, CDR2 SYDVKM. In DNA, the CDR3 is TGTGCCAGCGTCGGACAGCCTAATGAAAAACTGTTTTTT. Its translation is CASVGQPNEKLFF.

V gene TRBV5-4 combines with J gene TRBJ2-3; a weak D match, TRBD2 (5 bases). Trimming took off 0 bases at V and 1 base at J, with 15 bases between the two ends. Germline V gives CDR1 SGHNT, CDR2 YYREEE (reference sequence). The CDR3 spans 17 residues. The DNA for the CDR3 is TGTGCCAGCAGCTTGGACCTAAGCGGTTCCCGCACAGATACGCAGTATTTT. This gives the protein CASSLDLSGSRTDTQYF.

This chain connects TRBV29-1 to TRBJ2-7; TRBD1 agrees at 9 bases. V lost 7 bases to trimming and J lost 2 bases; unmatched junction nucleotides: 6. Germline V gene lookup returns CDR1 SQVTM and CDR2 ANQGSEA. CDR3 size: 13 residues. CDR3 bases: TGCAGCGCTGGGACAGGGAGAACCTACGAGCAGTACTTC. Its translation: CSAGTGRTYEQYF.

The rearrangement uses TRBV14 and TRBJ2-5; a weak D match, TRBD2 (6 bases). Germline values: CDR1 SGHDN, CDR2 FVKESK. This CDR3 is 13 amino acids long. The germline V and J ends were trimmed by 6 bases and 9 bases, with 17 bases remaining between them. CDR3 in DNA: TGTGCCAGCAGTTCGGGAGATATAGTAGCCCAGTACTTC. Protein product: CASSSGDIVAQYF.

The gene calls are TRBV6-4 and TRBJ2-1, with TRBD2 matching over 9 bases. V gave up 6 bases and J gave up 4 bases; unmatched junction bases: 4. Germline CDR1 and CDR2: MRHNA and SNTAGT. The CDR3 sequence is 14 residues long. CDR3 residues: CASSPSGTYNEQFF. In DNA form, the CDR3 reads TGTGCCAGCAGCCCTAGCGGGACGTACAATGAGCAGTTCTTC.

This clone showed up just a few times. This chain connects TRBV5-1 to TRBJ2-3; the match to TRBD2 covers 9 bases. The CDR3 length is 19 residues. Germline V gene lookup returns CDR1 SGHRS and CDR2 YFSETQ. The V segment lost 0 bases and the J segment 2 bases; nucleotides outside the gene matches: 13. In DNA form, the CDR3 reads TGCGCCAGCAGCTTGGCACCTAGCGGGACCACGACTGCCACAGATACGCAGTATTTT. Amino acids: CASSLAPSGTTTATDTQYF. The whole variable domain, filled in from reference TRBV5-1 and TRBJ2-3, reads KAGVTQTPRYLIKTRGQQVTLSCSPISGHRSVSWYQQTPGQGLQFLFEYFSETQRNKGNFPGRFSGRQFSNSRSEMNVSTLELGDSALYLCASSLAPSGTTTATDTQYFGPGTRLTVL.

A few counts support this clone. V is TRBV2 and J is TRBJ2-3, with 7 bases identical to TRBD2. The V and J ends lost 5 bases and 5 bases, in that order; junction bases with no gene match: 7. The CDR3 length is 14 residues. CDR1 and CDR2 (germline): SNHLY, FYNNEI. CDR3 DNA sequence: TGTGCCAGCAGTCTTAGACTAGCTGGAGATACGCAGTATTTT. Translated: CASSLRLAGDTQYF.

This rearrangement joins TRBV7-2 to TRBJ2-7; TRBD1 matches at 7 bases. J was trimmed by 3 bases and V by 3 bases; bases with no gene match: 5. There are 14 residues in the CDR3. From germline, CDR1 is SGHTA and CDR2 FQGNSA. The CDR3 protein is CASSFTGENYEQYF. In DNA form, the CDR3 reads TGTGCCAGCAGCTTCACAGGGGAGAACTACGAGCAGTACTTC.

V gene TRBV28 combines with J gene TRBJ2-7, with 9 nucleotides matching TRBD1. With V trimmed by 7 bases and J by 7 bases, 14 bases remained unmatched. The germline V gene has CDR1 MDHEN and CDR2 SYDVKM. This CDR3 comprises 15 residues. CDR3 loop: CASTTTGTGRREQYF. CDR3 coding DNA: TGTGCCAGCACCACTACCGGGACAGGGCGTCGGGAGCAGTACTTC.

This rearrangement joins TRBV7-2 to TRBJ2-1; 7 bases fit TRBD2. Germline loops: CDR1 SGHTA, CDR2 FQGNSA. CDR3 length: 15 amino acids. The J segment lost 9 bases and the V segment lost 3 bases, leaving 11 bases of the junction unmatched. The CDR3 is CASSFWAGEHSEQFF. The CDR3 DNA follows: TGTGCCAGCAGCTTTTGGGCGGGGGAACACAGTGAGCAGTTCTTC.

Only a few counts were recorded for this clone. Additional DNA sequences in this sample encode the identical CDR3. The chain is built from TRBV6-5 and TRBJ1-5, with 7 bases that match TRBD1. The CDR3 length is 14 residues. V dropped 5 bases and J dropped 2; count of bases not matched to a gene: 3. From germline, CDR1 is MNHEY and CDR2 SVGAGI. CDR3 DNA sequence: TGTGCCAGCAGTCACGACAGGGGCAATCAGCCCCAGCATTTT. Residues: CASSHDRGNQPQHF.

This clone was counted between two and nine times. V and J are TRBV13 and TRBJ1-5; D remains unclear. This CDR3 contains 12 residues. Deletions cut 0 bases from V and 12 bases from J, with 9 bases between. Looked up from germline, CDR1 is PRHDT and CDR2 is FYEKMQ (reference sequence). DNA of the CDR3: TGTGCCAGCAGCTTAGGGACAAGCATCCAGCATTTT. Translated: CASSLGTSIQHF.